The 9 T cell receptor beta chains reported below all come from one sample, sequenced in a study of T-cell memory formation after mild COVID-19. TCRdb ran MiXCR on the 5' RACE reads and lists one entry per CDR3 protein. This table has roughly 410,000 distinct CDR3 sequences, 24% appearing once. Source material: PBMCs or a T cell subset sorted from them (not recorded which). The origin of the receptors is an adult woman who had mild COVID-19 (a few samples of this study predate the infection). Cell type and time point are not known.

The chain is built from TRBV4-3 and TRBJ1-2; TRBD1 matches at 10 bases. V trimming: 1 base; J trimming: 2 bases; junction bases outside the gene matches: 1. The CDR3 is 15 residues long. Germline CDR1 and CDR2: LGHNA and YSLEER. The CDR3 region has the DNA TGCGCCAGCAGCCAAGCGGGACAGGGGAACTATGGCTACACCTTC. Protein: CASSQAGQGNYGYTF.

This clonotype was found a few times. V is TRBV4-3 and J is TRBJ2-7; 9 bases align to TRBD2. V was clipped by 0 bases and J by 7 bases; unmatched bases: 16. The CDR3 contains 18 residues. Per germline, CDR1 LGHNA and CDR2 YSLEER. The CDR3: CASSQEAPWIAGEREQYF. The CDR3 coding sequence is TGCGCCAGCAGCCAAGAAGCCCCTTGGATAGCGGGAGAGCGGGAGCAGTACTTC.

Written as DNA, the CDR3 is TGTGCCAGCAGCTTTTCGTTGGGAGGAGAGACCCAGTACTTC. It specifies CASSFSLGGETQYF. The chain is built from TRBV7-9 and TRBJ2-5, with D possibly TRBD2 on 6 matching bases. CDR3 length: 14 residues. Looked up from germline, CDR1 is SEHNR and CDR2 is FQNEAQ (reference sequence). V lost 3 bases to trimming and J lost 4 bases, with 12 bases between them. Drawing the rest from reference TRBV7-9 and TRBJ2-5, the complete variable domain is DTGVSQNPRHKITKRGQNVTFRCDPISEHNRLYWYRQTLGQGPEFLTYFQNEAQLEKSRLLSDRFSAERPKGSFSTLEIQRTEQGDSAMYLCASSFSLGGETQYFGPGTRLLVL.

The gene calls are TRBV9 and TRBJ2-5; D might be TRBD1 or TRBD2, each matching 5 bases. This CDR3 has 14 residues. V was pared by 0 bases and J by 5 bases, with 11 bases between. Germline loops: CDR1 SGDLS, CDR2 YYNGEE. CDR3: CASSVGGSGETQYF. The CDR3 DNA reads TGTGCCAGCAGCGTAGGGGGGTCGGGGGAGACCCAGTACTTC.

The gene calls are TRBV5-1 and TRBJ2-7; 9 nucleotides align to TRBD2. Germline CDR1 reads SGHRS; CDR2 reads YFSETQ. J lost 4 bases, V lost 4 bases, and 18 bases had no gene match. This CDR3 region has 18 residues. This CDR3 is CASSHGRGLAGDLYEQYF. In DNA, the CDR3 is TGCGCCAGCAGCCACGGCCGGGGGTTAGCGGGAGATTTATACGAGCAGTACTTC.

The chain links TRBV5-1 to TRBJ2-1, with 10 bases matching TRBD2. Germline V gene lookup returns CDR1 SGHRS and CDR2 YFSETQ. This CDR3 has 18 amino acids. Trimming cost V 4 bases and J 0 bases; bases outside gene matches: 10. CDR3 region: CASSPAESSGSSYNEQFF. The CDR3 DNA sequence: TGCGCCAGCAGCCCAGCTGAATCTAGCGGGAGCTCCTACAATGAGCAGTTCTTC.

This clonotype was seen a handful of times. V usage is TRBV7-3 and J usage is TRBJ2-2; D is possibly TRBD2 (6 bases). Trimming cost V 6 bases and J 3 bases, with 14 bases left between them. The CDR3 contains 15 residues. Germline V gene lookup returns CDR1 SGHTA and CDR2 FQGTGA. The CDR3 DNA reads as TGTGCCAGCAGACGCGGGGATTTCGACACCGGGGAGCTGTTTTTT. Its translation is CASRRGDFDTGELFF.

This clonotype showed up just a few times. The chain joins TRBV20-1 to TRBJ1-1; no definite D call. The CDR3 runs to 14 residues. V lost 4 bases, J lost 0 bases, and 12 bases lay in between. In germline, CDR1 is DFQATT, CDR2 SNEGSKA (reference sequence). The CDR3 loop is CSANTDTLNTEAFF. CDR3 bases: TGCAGTGCTAACACAGACACATTGAACACTGAAGCTTTCTTT.

The V and J genes are TRBV5-5 and TRBJ1-4, with unresolved D. Germline V lookup: CDR1 SGHKS, CDR2 YYEKEE (reference sequence). This CDR3 has 13 residues. CDR3 bases: TGTGCTTCCGGCCTGGCAGGTAGTGAAAAACTGTTTTTT. This encodes CASGLAGSEKLFF.